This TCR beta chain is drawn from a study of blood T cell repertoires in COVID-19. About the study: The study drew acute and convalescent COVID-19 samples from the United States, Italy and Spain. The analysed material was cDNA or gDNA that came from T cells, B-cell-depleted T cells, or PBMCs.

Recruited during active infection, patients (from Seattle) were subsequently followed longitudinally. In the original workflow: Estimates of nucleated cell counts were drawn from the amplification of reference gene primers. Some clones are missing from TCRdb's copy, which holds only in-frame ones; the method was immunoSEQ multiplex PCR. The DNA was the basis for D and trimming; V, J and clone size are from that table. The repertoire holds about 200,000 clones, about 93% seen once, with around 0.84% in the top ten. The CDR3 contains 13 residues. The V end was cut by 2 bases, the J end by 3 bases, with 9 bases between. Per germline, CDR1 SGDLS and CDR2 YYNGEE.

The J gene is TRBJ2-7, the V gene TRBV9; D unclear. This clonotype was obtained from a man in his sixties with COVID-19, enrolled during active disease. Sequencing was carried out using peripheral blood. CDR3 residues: CASSVTGYYEQYF. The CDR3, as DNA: TGTGCCAGCAGCGTTACCGGTTACTACGAGCAGTACTTC.